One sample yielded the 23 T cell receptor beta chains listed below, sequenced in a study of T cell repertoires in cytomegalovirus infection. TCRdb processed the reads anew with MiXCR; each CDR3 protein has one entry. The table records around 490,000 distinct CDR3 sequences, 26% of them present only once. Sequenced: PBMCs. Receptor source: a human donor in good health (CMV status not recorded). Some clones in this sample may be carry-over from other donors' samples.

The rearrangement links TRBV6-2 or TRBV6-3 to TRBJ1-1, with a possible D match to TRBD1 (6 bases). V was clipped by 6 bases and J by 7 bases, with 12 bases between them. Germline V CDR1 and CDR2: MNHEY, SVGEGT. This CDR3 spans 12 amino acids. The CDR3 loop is CASRDSLHEAFF. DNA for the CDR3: TGTGCCAGCAGGGACAGCCTTCATGAAGCTTTCTTT.

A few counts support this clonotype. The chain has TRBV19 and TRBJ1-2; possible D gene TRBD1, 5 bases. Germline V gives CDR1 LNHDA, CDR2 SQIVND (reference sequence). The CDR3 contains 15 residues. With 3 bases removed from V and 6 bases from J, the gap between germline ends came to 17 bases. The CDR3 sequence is CASSISGAGVDGYTF. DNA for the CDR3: TGTGCCAGTAGTATCTCCGGGGCCGGAGTGGATGGCTACACCTTC.

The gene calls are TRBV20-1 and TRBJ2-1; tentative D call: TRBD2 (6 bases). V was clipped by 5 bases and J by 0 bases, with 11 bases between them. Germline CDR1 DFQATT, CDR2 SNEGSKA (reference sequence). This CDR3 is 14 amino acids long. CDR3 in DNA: TGCAGTGCTCCGACTAGTAACTCCTACAATGAGCAGTTCTTC. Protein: CSAPTSNSYNEQFF.

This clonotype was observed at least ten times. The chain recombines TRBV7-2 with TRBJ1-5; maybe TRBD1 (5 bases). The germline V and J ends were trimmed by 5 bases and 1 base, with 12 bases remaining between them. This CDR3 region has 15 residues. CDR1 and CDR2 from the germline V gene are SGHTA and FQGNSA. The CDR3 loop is CASSRGTESNQPQHF. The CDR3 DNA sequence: TGTGCCAGCAGCCGAGGGACCGAAAGCAATCAGCCCCAGCATTTT.

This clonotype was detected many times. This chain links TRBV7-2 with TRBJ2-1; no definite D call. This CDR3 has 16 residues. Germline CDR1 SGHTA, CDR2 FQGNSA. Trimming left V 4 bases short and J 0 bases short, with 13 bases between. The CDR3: CASSYRRISSYNEQFF. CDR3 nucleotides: TGTGCCAGCAGCTATAGGCGGATAAGCTCCTACAATGAGCAGTTCTTC.

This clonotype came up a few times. The DNA for the CDR3 is TGTGCCAGCAGCCAATACGTCGACCAGGGGGGTTTACGTTCGGGCTACACCTTC. It encodes CASSQYVDQGGLRSGYTF. The chain combines TRBV16 with TRBJ1-2, with 7 bases identical to TRBD1. The CDR3 contains 18 residues. The V gene's germline CDR1 is KGHSY and CDR2 FQNENV. After removal of 1 base from V and 8 bases from J, the junction contained 19 bases not matched to a gene.

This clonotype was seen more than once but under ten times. In DNA, the CDR3 is TGTGCCAGCAGCGTAGTGGGGGGACACACAGATACGCAGTATTTT. This sequence encodes CASSVVGGHTDTQYF. The rearrangement joins TRBV9 to TRBJ2-3; TRBD1 or TRBD2 may be the D gene (6 bases each). This CDR3 is built from 15 residues. Germline CDR1 and CDR2: SGDLS and YYNGEE. V was trimmed by 0 bases and J by 2 bases, leaving 10 bases between them.

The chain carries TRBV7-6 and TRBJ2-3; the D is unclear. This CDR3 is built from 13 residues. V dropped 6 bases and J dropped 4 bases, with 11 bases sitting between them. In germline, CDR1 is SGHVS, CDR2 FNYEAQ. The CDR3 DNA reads TGTGCCAGCAGTTCGTATGGATCAGATACGCAGTATTTT. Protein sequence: CASSSYGSDTQYF.

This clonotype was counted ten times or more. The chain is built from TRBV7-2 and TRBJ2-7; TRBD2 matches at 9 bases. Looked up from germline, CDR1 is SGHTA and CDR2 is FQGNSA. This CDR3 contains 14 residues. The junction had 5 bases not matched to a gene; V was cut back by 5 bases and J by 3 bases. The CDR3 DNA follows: TGTGCCAGCAGCACTCGACTAGCGGTCTACGAGCAGTACGTC. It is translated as CASSTRLAVYEQYV.

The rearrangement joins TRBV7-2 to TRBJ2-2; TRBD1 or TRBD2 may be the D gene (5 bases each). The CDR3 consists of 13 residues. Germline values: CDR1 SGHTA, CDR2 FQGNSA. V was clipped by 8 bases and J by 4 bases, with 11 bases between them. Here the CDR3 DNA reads TGTGCCAGCCGACAGCGGCTCACCGGGGAGCTGTTTTTT. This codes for CASRQRLTGELFF.

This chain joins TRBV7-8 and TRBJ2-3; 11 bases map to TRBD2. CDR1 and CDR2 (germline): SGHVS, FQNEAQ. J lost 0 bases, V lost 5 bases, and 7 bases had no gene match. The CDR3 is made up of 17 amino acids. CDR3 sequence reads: CASSGTGTSGSTDTQYF. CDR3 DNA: TGTGCCAGCAGCGGAACCGGGACTAGCGGTAGCACAGATACGCAGTATTTT.

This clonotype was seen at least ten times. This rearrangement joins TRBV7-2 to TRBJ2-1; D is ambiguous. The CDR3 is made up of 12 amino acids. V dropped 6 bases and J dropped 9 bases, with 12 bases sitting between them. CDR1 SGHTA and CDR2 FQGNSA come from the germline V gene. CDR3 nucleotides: TGTGCCAGCAGACACGACCCTTTTGAGCAGTTCTTC. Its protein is CASRHDPFEQFF.

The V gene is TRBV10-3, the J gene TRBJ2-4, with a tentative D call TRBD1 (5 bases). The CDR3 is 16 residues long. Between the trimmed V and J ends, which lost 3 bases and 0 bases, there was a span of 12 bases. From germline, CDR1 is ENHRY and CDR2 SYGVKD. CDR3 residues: CAISEGAQVAKNIQYF. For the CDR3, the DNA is TGTGCCATCAGTGAAGGGGCCCAAGTAGCCAAAAACATTCAGTACTTC.

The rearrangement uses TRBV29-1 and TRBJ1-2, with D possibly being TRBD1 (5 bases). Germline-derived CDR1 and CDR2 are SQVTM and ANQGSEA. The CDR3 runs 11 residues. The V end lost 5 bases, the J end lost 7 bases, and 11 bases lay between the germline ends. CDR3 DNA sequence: TGCAGCGTTAGCAGGGATATTGGCTACACCTTC. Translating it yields CSVSRDIGYTF.

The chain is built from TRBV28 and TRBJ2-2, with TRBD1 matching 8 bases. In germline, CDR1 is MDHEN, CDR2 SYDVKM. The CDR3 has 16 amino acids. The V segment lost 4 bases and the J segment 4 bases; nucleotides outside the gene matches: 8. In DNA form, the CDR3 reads TGTGCCAGCAGTTCCCCAGGGGGCCGGGGCACCGGGGAGCTGTTTTTT. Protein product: CASSSPGGRGTGELFF.

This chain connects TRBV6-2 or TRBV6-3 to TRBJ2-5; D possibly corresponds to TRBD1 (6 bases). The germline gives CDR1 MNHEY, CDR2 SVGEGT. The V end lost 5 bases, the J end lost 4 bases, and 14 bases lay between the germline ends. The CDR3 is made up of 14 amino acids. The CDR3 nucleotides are TGTGCCAGCAGTGAACAGGACAGTTTAGAGACCCAGTACTTC. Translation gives CASSEQDSLETQYF.

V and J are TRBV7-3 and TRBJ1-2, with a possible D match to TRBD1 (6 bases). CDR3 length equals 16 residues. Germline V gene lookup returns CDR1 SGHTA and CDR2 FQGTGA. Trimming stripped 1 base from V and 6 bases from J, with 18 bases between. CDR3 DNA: TGTGCCAGCAGCTTAAGGGCCTTTAGACAGGAAGATGGCTACACCTTC. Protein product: CASSLRAFRQEDGYTF.

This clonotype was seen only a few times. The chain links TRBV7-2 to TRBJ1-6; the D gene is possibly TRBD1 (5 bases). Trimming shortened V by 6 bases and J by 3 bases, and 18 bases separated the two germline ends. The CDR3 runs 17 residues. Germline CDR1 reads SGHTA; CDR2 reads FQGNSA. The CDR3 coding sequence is TGTGCCAGCAGTACGGCGAAGGGACCTAACTATAATTCACCCCTCCACTTT. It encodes CASSTAKGPNYNSPLHF.

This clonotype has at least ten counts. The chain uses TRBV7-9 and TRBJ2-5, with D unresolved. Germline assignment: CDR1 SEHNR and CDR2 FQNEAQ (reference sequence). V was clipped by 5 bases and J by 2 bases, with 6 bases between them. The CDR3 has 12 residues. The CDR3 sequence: CASSPLQETQYF. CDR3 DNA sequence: TGTGCCAGCAGCCCCCTACAAGAGACCCAGTACTTC.

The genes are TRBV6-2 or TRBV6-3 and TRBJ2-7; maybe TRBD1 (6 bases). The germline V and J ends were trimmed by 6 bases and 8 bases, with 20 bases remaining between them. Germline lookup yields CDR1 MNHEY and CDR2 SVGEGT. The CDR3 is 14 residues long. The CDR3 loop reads CASSLPDARDKQYV. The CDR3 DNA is TGTGCCAGCAGCCTTCCGGACGCCCGGGACAAGCAGTACGTC.

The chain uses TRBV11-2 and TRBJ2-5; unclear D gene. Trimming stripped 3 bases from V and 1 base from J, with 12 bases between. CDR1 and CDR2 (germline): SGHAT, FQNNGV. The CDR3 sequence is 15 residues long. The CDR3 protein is CASSFRINSQETQYF. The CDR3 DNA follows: TGTGCCAGCAGCTTCCGGATCAATAGCCAAGAGACCCAGTACTTC.

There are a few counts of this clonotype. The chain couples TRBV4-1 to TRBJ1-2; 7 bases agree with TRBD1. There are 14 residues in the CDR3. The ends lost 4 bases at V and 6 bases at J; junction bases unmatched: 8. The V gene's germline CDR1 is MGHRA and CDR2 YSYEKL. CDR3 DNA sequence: TGCGCCAGCAGCCGCTCGACAGGGTATGATGGCTACACCTTC. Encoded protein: CASSRSTGYDGYTF.

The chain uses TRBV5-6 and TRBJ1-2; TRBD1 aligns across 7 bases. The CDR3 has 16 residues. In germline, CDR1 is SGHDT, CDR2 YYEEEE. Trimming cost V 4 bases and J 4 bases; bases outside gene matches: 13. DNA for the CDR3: TGTGCCAGCAGCCCGGAGGGCGTCAGGGGGTCCTATGGCTACACCTTC. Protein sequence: CASSPEGVRGSYGYTF.